The rows below give T cell receptor beta chains drawn from one sample of a study of PD-1 blockade in classical Hodgkin lymphoma. The protocol was immunoSEQ multiplex PCR, while the TCRdb copy is restricted to in-frame clones and leaves out a portion. The sample lists more than 85,000 clones; more than 70% were seen once. Sample: peripheral blood mononuclear cells (PBMCs), taken before the fourth cycle of nivolumab. These receptors were collected from a human donor with classical Hodgkin lymphoma. The CDR3 runs from the conserved cysteine through the conserved F or W. D genes are given only for firm matches. Size tells how often a clone was seen (once, few, many) or the class of an expanded clone, and some rows leave it out.

J gene | V gene | clone size | D gene | CDR3 DNA | CDR3 protein
TRBJ2-5 | TRBV5-1 | NA | TRBD2 | TGCGCCAGCAGCTGGAGACTAGCGGGAGACCAAGAGACCCAGTACTTC | CASSWRLAGDQETQYF
TRBJ1-2 | TRBV27 | once | NA | TGTGCCAGCAGCCGGGGACTTCCTATTAACTATGGCTACACCTTC | CASSRGLPINYGYTF
TRBJ2-1 | TRBV7-6 | NA | NA | TGTGCCAGCAGCTTAGATGACTACAATGAGCAGTTCTTC | CASSLDDYNEQFF
TRBJ1-5 | TRBV5-1 | NA | TRBD1 | TGCGCCAGCAGCTTGGGGGGGACAGACAATCAGCCCCAGCATTTT | CASSLGGTDNQPQHF
TRBJ2-5 | TRBV30 | NA | NA | TGTGCCTGTGCCCAGGGGGAGACCCAGTACTTC | CACAQGETQYF
TRBJ2-7 | TRBV11-2 | NA | TRBD2 | TGTGCCAGCAGTTGGAGCGGGAGCTACGAGCAGTACTTC | CASSWSGSYEQYF
TRBJ1-4 | TRBV30 | NA | NA | TGTGCCTGGGCCCCGAGGGGCGAAATGAGAGGTGAAAAACTGTTTTTT | CAWAPRGEMRGEKLFF
TRBJ1-2 | TRBV28 | NA | TRBD1 | TGTGCCAGCAACCCGAGTGGCCAAGGGGGCGAAACCCACTATGGCTACACCTTC | CASNPSGQGGETHYGYTF
TRBJ2-3 | TRBV7-6 | NA | NA | TGTGCCAGCAGCCCAATAACGGGAGATACGCAGTATTTT | CASSPITGDTQYF
TRBJ2-7 | TRBV4-3 | NA | TRBD1 | TGCGCCAGCAGCCAAGTCGCCGGGACAGGGCATAACGAGCAGTACTTC | CASSQVAGTGHNEQYF
TRBJ2-5 | TRBV5-1 | NA | NA | TGCGCCAGCAGCTTGGGTAGAACAGGGTGGGAGACCCAGTACTTC | CASSLGRTGWETQYF
TRBJ2-1 | TRBV27 | once | TRBD2 | TGTGCCAGCAGTTTACTAGCGGGACCCTACAATGAGCAGTTCTTC | CASSLLAGPYNEQFF
TRBJ1-1 | TRBV7-2 | once | NA | TGTGCCAGCAGCTTAGCGCCAGGGGTTGGGCCCCACACTGAAGCTTTCTTT | CASSLAPGVGPHTEAFF
TRBJ2-2 | TRBV28 | NA | NA | TGTGCCAGCAGTTTTGGTTTCGGGACACCGAACACCGGGGAGCTGTTTTTT | CASSFGFGTPNTGELFF